These 4 T cell receptor beta chains share one sample of origin, sequenced in a study of shared clonotypes between healthy human individuals. The repertoire was sequenced with immunoSEQ multiplex PCR; TCRdb's copy has only in-frame clones and lacks some. The sample has 950,000 to 1,100,000 clones, about 75% seen once. Sequencing used memory CD4+ T cells sorted from blood. Specified subset: CD45RA-negative fraction. These receptors were obtained from a man in his late teens or twenties in good health.

This clone was counted between two and nine times. Other DNA variants within this sample encode the same CDR3. This chain links TRBV5-1 with TRBJ1-1; D call uncertain. The CDR3 is made up of 11 amino acids. Trimming removed 5 bases at V and 2 bases at J, with 4 bases between. Germline lookup yields CDR1 SGHRS and CDR2 YFSETQ. CDR3 amino acids: CASRSNTEAFF. CDR3 in DNA: TGCGCCAGCAGATCAAACACTGAAGCTTTCTTT.

The rearrangement links TRBV7-9 to TRBJ2-2; D perhaps matches TRBD1 (6 bases). The germline gives CDR1 SEHNR, CDR2 FQNEAQ (reference sequence). V lost 0 bases to trimming and J lost 5 bases, with 13 bases between them. The length of the CDR3 is 16 residues. The CDR3 nucleotides are TGTGCCAGCAGCTTAGCTCAGGGGCGGAGGACCGGGGAGCTGTTTTTT. Protein sequence: CASSLAQGRRTGELFF.

This clone has just a few counts. The chain combines TRBV2 with TRBJ1-5; D is possibly TRBD1 (5 bases). This CDR3 has 16 residues. The germline CDR1 and CDR2 sequences are SNHLY and FYNNEI. The ends were cut back, 3 bases at V and 2 bases at J, with 14 bases in the middle. The CDR3 here is CASSEMGLGGNQPQHF. In DNA form, the CDR3 reads TGTGCCAGCAGTGAGATGGGGCTAGGAGGCAATCAGCCCCAGCATTTT.

The rearrangement links TRBV10-3 to TRBJ2-7; D gene ambiguous. This CDR3 is 14 amino acids long. The germline V and J ends were trimmed by 0 bases and 6 bases, with 12 bases remaining between them. CDR1 is ENHRY, CDR2 SYGVKD, per germline. The CDR3: CAISESTVSLEQYF. DNA for the CDR3: TGTGCCATCAGTGAGTCTACGGTCAGCCTCGAGCAGTACTTC.